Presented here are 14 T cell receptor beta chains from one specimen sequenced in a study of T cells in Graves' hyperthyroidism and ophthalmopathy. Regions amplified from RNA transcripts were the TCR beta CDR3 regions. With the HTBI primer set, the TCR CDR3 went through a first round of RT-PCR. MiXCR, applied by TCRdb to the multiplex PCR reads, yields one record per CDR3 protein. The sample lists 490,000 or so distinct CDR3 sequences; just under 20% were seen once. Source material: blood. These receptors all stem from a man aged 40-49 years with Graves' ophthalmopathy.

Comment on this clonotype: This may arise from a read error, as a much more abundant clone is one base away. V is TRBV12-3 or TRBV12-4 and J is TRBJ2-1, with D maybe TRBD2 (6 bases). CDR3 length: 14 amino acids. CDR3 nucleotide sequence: TGTGTCAGCACTCCCGGGGGAACGTACAATGAGCAGTTCTTC. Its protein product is CVSTPGGTYNEQFF.

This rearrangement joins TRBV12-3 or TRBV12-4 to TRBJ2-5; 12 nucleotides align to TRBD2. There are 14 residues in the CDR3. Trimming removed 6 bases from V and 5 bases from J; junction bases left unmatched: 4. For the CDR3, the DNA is TGTGCCAGCAGGCCTGGGACTAGCGGGGAGACCCAGTACTTC. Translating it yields CASRPGTSGETQYF.

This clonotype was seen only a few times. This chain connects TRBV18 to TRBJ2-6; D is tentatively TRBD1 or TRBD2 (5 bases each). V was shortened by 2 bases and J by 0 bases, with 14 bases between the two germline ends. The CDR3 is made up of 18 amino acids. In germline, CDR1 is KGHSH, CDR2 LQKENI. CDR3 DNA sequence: TGTGCCAGCTCACCAGGGGCAGGACTTAGCTCTGGGGCCAACGTCCTGACTTTC. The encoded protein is CASSPGAGLSSGANVLTF.

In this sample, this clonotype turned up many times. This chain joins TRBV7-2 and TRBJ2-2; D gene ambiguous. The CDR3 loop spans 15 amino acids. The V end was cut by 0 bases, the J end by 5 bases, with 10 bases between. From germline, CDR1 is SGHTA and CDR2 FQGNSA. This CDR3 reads CASSLAQLVTGELFF. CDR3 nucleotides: TGTGCCAGCAGCTTAGCGCAATTGGTGACCGGGGAGCTGTTTTTT.

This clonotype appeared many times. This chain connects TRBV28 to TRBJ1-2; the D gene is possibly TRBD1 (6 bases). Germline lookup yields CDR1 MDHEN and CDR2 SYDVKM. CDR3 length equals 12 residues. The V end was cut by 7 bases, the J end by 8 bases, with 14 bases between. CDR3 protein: CASNLGGGGYTF. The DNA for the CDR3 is TGTGCCAGCAATCTCGGTGGGGGCGGCTACACCTTC.

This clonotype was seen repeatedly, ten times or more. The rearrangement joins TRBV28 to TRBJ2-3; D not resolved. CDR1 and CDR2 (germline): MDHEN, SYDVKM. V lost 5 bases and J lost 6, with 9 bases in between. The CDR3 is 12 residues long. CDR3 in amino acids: CASSLQLDTQYF. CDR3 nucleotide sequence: TGTGCCAGCAGTCTTCAGCTGGATACGCAGTATTTT.

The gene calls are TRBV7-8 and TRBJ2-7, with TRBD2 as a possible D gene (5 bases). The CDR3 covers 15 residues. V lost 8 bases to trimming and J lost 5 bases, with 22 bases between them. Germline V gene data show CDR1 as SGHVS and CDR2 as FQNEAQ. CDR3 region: CASGSERHLGHEQYF. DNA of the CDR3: TGTGCCAGCGGTTCTGAGCGGCACCTTGGCCACGAGCAGTACTTC. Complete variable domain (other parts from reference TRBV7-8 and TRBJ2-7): GAGVSQSPRYKVAKRGQDVALRCDPISGHVSLFWYQQALGQGPEFLTYFQNEAQLDKSGLPSDRFFAERPEGSVSTLKIQRTQQEDSAVYLCASGSERHLGHEQYFGPGTRLTVT.

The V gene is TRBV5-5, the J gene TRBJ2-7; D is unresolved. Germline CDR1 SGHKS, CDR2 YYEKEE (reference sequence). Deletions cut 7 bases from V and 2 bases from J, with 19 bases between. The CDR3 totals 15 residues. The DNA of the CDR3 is TGTGCCAGCGGCTCGGCGGTCTCTTCGCCCTACGAGCAGTACTTC. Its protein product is CASGSAVSSPYEQYF.

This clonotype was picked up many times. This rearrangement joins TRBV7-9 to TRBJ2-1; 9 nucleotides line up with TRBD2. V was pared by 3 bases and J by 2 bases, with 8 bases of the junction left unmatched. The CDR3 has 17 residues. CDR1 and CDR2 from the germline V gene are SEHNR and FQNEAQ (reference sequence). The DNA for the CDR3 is TGTGCCAGCAGCTTGGGCGGCGGGAGGGCGACCTACAATGAGCAGTTCTTC. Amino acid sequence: CASSLGGGRATYNEQFF.

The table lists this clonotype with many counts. The CDR3 nucleotides are TGTGCCAGCAGAAGAGGGCCAGGGGAAGAGACCCAGTACTTC. This encodes CASRRGPGEETQYF. This chain connects TRBV6-1 to TRBJ2-5; D is perhaps TRBD1 (6 bases). The CDR3 has 14 amino acids. CDR1 and CDR2 from the germline V gene are MNHNS and SASEGT. Between the trimmed V and J ends, which lost 6 bases and 3 bases, there was a span of 14 bases.

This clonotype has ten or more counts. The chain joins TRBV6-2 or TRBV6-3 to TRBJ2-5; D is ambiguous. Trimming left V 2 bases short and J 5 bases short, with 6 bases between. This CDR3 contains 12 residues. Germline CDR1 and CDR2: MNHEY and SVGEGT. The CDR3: CASSYIAETQYF. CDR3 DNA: TGTGCCAGCAGTTACATCGCGGAGACCCAGTACTTC.

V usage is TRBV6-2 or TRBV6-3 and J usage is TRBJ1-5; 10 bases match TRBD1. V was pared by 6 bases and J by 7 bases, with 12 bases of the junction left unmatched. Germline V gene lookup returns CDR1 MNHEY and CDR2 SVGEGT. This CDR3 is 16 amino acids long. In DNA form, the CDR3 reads TGTGCCAGCAGCCAACCGGGACAGGGGTCCAGGCAGCCCCAGCATTTT. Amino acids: CASSQPGQGSRQPQHF.

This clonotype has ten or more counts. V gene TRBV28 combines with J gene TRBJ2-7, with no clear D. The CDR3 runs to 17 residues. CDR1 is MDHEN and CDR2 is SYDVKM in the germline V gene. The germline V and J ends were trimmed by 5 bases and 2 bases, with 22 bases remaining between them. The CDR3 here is CASSQSPGVYAPYEQYF. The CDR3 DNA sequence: TGTGCCAGCAGTCAATCCCCAGGTGTCTACGCTCCCTACGAGCAGTACTTC.

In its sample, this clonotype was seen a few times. The CDR3 region has the DNA TGCAGTGCTAGAGAGGGACGACTGGGGGACGAGACCCAGTACTTC. It encodes CSAREGRLGDETQYF. The chain is built from TRBV20-1 and TRBJ2-5; either TRBD1 or TRBD2 may fit D (5 bases each). This CDR3 contains 15 residues. Germline values: CDR1 DFQATT, CDR2 SNEGSKA (reference sequence). Deletions cut 0 bases from V and 5 bases from J, with 16 bases between.